This T cell receptor beta chain was captured in a study of T cell responses to AZD1222 COVID-19 vaccine. Findings and limits, study-wide: Clonal diversity may have been underestimated, and the donors were mostly white British, with more females than males. There were repertoire samples only from the period after the peak T cell response.

Some clones are missing from TCRdb's copy, which holds only in-frame ones; the method was immunoSEQ multiplex PCR. The repertoire has 140,000 or so clones, just over 90% of them found once; the top ten carry about 2.1%. V shed 3 bases and J shed 6 bases, with 12 bases lying between them. The germline CDR1 and CDR2 sequences are SNHLY and FYNNEI. The CDR3 has 14 amino acids. Note on this clone: What it binds is unknown.

V gene TRBV2 combines with J gene TRBJ1-5; possible D gene TRBD1, 6 bases. The TCR was taken from an adult in good health. Sequenced here: peripheral blood, sampled on day 0 of AZD1222 vaccination. CDR3 bases: TGTGCCAGCAGTGATCTGGGGGCACTTCAGCCCCAGCATTTT. This codes for CASSDLGALQPQHF.